This entry describes one T cell receptor (beta chain). The data belong to a study of blood T cell repertoires in COVID-19. About the study: The samples span acute and convalescent COVID-19 from the United States, Italy and Spain.

The table came from immunoSEQ multiplex PCR; TCRdb's copy has only in-frame clones and leaves some out. The data hold approximately 110,000 clones, with 70% to 85% observed a single time. The CDR3 contains 19 residues. The sample was peripheral blood. The clonotype comes from a man in his 70s with active or convalescent COVID-19. The chain links TRBV21-1 to TRBJ2-5; the listed D gene, TRBD1, was not tested against the DNA. TRBV21-1 is reported as a pseudogene. CDR3 in amino acids: CASSKGESDRGAVGETQYF. CDR3 DNA: TGTGCCAGCAGCAAAGGTGAGAGTGACAGGGGGGCGGTAGGAGAGACCCAGTACTTC.